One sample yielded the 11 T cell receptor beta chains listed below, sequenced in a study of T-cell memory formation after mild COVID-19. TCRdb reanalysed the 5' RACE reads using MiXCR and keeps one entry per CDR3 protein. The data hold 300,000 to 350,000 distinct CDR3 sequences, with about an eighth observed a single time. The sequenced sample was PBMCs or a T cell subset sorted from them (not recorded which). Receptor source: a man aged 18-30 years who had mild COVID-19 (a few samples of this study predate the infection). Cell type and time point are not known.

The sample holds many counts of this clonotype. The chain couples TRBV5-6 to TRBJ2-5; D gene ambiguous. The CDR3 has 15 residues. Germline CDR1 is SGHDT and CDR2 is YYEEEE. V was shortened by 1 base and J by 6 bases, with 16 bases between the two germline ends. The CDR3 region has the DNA TGTGCCAGCAGCTTGCCGAAGGAGAGTTGGAAGACCCAGTACTTC. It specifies CASSLPKESWKTQYF.

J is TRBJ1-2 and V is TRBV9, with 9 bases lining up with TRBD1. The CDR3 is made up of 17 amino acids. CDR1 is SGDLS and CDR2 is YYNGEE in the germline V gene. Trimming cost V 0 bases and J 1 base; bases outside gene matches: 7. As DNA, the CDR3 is TGTGCCAGCAGCGTAGCTGAGACAGGGGGATTTAACTATGGCTACACCTTC. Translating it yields CASSVAETGGFNYGYTF.

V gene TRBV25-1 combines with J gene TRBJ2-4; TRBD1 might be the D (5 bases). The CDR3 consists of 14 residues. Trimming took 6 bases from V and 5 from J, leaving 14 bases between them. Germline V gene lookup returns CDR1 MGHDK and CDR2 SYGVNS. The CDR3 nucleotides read TGTGCCAGCAGGGCCAGGGCTGGGGAAAACATTCAGTACTTC. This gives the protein CASRARAGENIQYF.

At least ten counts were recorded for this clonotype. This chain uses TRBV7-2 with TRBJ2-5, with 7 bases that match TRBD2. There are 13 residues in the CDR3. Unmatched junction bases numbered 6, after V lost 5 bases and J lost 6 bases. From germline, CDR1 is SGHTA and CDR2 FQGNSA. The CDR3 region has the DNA TGTGCCAGCAGCCCGGGCGGGGGACAGACCCAGTACTTC. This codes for CASSPGGGQTQYF.

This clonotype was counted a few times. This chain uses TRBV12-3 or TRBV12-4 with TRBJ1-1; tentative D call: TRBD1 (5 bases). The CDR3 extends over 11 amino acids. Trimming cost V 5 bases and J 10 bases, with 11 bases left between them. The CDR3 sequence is CASSGTSGAFF. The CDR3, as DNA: TGTGCCAGCAGTGGGACTTCGGGAGCTTTCTTT.

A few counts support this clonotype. Here the CDR3 reads CASSLGQTSTNEQFF. The CDR3 DNA reads as TGCGCCAGCAGCTTGGGACAGACTTCGACGAATGAGCAGTTCTTC. The V and J genes are TRBV5-1 and TRBJ2-1; TRBD1 is a possible D gene (5 bases). Per germline, CDR1 SGHRS and CDR2 YFSETQ. Trimming cost V 0 bases and J 7 bases, with 14 bases left between them. There are 15 residues in the CDR3.

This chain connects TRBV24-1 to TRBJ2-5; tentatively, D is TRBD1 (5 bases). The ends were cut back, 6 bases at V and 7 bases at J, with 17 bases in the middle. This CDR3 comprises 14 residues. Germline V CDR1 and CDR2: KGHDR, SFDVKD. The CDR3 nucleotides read TGTGCCACCAGTACAGGCCGCGCTCGTGGGACCCAGTACTTC. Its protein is CATSTGRARGTQYF.

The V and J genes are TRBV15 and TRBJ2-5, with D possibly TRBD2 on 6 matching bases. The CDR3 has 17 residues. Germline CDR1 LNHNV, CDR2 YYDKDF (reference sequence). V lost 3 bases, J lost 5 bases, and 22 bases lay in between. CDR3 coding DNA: TGTGCCACCAGCAGGACGCGACGGGGGACTGTCCGGGAGACCCAGTACTTC. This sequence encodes CATSRTRRGTVRETQYF.

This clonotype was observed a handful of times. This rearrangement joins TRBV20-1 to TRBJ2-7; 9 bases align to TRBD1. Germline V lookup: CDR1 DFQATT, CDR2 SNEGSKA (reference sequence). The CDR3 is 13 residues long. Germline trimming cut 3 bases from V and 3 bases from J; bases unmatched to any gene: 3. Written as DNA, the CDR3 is TGCAGTGCTAGGGACAGGGGTATCTACGAGCAGTACGTC. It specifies CSARDRGIYEQYV.

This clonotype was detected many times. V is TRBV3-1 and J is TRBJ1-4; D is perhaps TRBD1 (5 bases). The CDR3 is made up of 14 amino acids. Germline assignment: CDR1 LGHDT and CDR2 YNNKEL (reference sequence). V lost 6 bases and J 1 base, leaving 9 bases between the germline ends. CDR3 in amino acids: CASSPGRTNEKLFF. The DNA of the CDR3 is TGTGCCAGCAGTCCAGGGAGAACTAATGAAAAACTGTTTTTT.

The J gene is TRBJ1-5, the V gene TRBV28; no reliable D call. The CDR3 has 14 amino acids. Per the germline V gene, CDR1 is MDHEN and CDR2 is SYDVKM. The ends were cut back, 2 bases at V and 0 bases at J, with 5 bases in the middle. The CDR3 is CASSLIYSNQPQHF. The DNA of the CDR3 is TGTGCCAGCAGTTTAATATATAGCAATCAGCCCCAGCATTTT.